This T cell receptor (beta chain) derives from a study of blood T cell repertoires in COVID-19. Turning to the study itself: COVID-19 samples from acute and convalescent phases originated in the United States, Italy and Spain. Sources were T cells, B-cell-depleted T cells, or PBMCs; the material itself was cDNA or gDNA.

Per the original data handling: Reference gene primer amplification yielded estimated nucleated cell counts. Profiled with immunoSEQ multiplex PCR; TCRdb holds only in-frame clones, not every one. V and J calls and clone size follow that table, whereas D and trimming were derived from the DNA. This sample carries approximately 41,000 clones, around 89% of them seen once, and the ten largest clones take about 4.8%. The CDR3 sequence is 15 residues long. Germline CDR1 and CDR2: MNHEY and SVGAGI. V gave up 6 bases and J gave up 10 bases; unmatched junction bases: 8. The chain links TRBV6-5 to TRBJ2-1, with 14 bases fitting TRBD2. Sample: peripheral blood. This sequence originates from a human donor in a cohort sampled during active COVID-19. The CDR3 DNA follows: TGTGCCAGCAGCGGGGGGACTAGCGGGAGCGACGAGCAGTTCTTC. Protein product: CASSGGTSGSDEQFF.